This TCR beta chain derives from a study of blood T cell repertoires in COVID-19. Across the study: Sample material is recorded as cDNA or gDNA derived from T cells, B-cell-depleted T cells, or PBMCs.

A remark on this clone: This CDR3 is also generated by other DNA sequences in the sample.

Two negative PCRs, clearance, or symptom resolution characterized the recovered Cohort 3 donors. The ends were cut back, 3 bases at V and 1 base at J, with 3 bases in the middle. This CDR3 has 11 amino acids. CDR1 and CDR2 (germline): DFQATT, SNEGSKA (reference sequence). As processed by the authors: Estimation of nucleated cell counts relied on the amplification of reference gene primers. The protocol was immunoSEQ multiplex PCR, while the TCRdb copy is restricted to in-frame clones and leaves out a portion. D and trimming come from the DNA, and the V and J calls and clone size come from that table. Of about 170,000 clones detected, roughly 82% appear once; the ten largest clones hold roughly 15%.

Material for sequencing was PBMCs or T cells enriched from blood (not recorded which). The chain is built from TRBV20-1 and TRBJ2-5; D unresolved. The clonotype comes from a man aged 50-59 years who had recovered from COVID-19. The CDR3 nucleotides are TGCAGTGCTAGGGCCCAAGAGACCCAGTACTTC. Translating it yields CSARAQETQYF.